The source of this T cell receptor beta chain is a study of cytomegalovirus exposure and HLA in healthy donors. Points from the study as a whole: Data from an earlier analysis indicated that most TCR beta V segments were productive either about 87% or about 30% of the time.

Both 60 Vbeta primers and 13 Jbeta primers went into the PCR. Method: immunoSEQ multiplex PCR; TCRdb's copy keeps in-frame clones and lacks some. The sample holds more than 95,000 clones, approximately 11% seen once. With regard to this clone: Its specificity is unknown.

V lost 0 bases, J lost 5 bases, and 8 bases lay in between. Germline V lookup: CDR1 SGDLS, CDR2 YYNGEE. There are 13 residues in the CDR3. The sequenced sample consisted of PBMCs. This sequence joins TRBV9 and TRBJ2-5; D remains unclear. This sequence was found in a man aged 35 to 55 in good health and CMV-seropositive. CDR3 residues: CASSVGNFETQYF. In DNA form, the CDR3 reads TGTGCCAGCAGCGTAGGTAACTTCGAGACCCAGTACTTC.